This T cell receptor beta chain comes out of a study of cytomegalovirus exposure and HLA in healthy donors. Germline loops: CDR1 MNHEY, CDR2 SVGAGI. V was cut by 9 bases and J by 3 bases, with 13 bases left in between. The CDR3 is 13 amino acids. The count of this clone is one. In the PCR, 60 Vbeta and 13 Jbeta primers were used. Sequencing was performed with immunoSEQ multiplex PCR; in TCRdb, only in-frame clones are kept and a portion is missing. Of 100,000 or so clones listed, roughly 80% are singletons. The clonotype was recovered from a man in his forties or fifties in good health and CMV-seronegative. The sample was PBMCs. The chain couples TRBV6-5 to TRBJ2-3; tentative D call: TRBD2 (5 bases). CDR3 amino acids: CASRGLITDTQYF. CDR3 nucleotide sequence: TGTGCCAGTCGCGGGCTCATTACAGATACGCAGTATTTT.